This is a list of T cell receptor beta chains from one sample in a study of CD8 T cells in ankylosing spondylitis. Using its own MiXCR run on the 5' RACE reads, TCRdb lists one record per CDR3 protein. The sample gives around 490,000 distinct CDR3 sequences, about 5.7% of which show up once; under 4.5% is in the top ten. The sample comprised blood, either unsorted or a sorted T cell fraction (not recorded which). All receptors derive from a male donor with ankylosing spondylitis. The CDR3 runs from the conserved cysteine through the conserved F or W. The D gene is left open where the match is weak. Size tells how often a clone was seen (once, few, many) or the class of an expanded clone, and some rows leave it out.

V	size	J	D	CDR3	DNA
TRBV7-2	many	TRBJ2-1	TRBD2	CASSLGLASYNEQFF	TGTGCCAGCAGCTTGGGACTAGCGAGCTACAATGAGCAGTTCTTC
TRBV18	many	TRBJ2-1	TRBD2	CASSPLGSGGVNEQFF	TGTGCCAGCTCACCACTTGGTAGCGGGGGGGTCAATGAGCAGTTCTTC
TRBV28	many	TRBJ1-2	-	CASSSSLPLGQGLGSYGYTF	TGTGCCAGCAGTTCATCCCTCCCCCTCGGGCAGGGATTAGGTAGCTATGGCTACACCTTC
TRBV28	few	TRBJ1-1	-	CASTLPGATEAFF	TGTGCCAGCACCCTACCAGGGGCCACTGAAGCTTTCTTT
TRBV5-1	few	TRBJ2-7	-	CASSLDTSSRGEQYF	TGCGCCAGCAGCTTGGATACTTCGTCTAGGGGCGAGCAGTACTTC
TRBV20-1	many	TRBJ1-2	TRBD1	CSATGTGSGYGYTF	TGCAGTGCAACCGGGACAGGCTCGGGCTATGGCTACACCTTC
TRBV20-1	many	TRBJ2-3	TRBD2	CSARDGRGGRRDTQYF	TGCAGTGCTAGAGATGGGCGGGGAGGGAGACGAGATACGCAGTATTTT
TRBV12-3/TRBV12-4	many	TRBJ2-7	-	CASSFRQEDYEQYF	TGTGCCAGCAGTTTCAGACAGGAGGACTACGAGCAGTACTTC
TRBV4-2	many	TRBJ1-4	-	CASSQSAQAANEKLFF	TGTGCCAGCAGCCAGTCAGCTCAAGCAGCTAATGAAAAACTGTTTTTT
TRBV4-3	-	TRBJ1-4	-	CASSQDRIFGKLFF	TGCGCCAGCAGCCAAGACCGTATTTTTGGGAAACTGTTTTTT
TRBV10-3	few	TRBJ2-5	-	CAISGEDNVYQETQYF	TGTGCCATCAGTGGGGAGGACAATGTGTACCAAGAGACCCAGTACTTC
TRBV5-5	many	TRBJ1-1	-	CASSSAGAGWDTEAFF	TGTGCCAGCAGCTCAGCTGGGGCAGGATGGGACACTGAAGCTTTCTTT
TRBV29-1	many	TRBJ2-5	-	CSVDLRNSQETQYF	TGCAGCGTTGATTTAAGAAACAGCCAAGAGACCCAGTACTTC
TRBV12-3/TRBV12-4	many	TRBJ2-1	TRBD2	CASTLLGLAGGLFF	TGTGCCAGCACCTTGCTTGGACTAGCGGGGGGTCTGTTCTTC
TRBV7-2	many	TRBJ2-5	-	CASSFTGPTAETQYF	TGTGCCAGCAGTTTCACTGGACCTACGGCAGAGACCCAGTACTTC
TRBV5-6	many	TRBJ2-5	-	CASSLGAGSVAQYF	TGTGCCAGCAGCTTGGGGGCAGGGAGTGTGGCCCAGTACTTC
TRBV28	many	TRBJ2-7	-	CASTQGLHYEQYF	TGTGCCAGCACTCAGGGACTGCACTACGAGCAGTACTTC
TRBV15	few	TRBJ2-7	-	CATSRAGGPLSYEQYF	TGTGCCACCAGCAGAGCCGGGGGCCCCCTCTCCTACGAGCAGTACTTC
TRBV20-1	many	TRBJ2-1	TRBD2	CSARAREGRSYNEQFF	TGCAGTGCTAGGGCCCGGGAGGGCCGTTCCTACAATGAGCAGTTCTTC
TRBV5-1	many	TRBJ2-2	TRBD2	CASSLLGGSQTGELFF	TGCGCCAGCAGCTTGTTGGGCGGGAGCCAGACCGGGGAGCTGTTTTTT
TRBV28	-	TRBJ2-1	-	CASSFSHSYNEQFF	TGTGCCAGCAGTTTCTCCCACTCCTACAATGAGCAGTTCTTC
TRBV11-2	many	TRBJ1-4	TRBD1	CASSLSRTGDNSYNEKLFF	TGTGCCAGCAGCTTATCCCGGACAGGGGACAATTCTTATAATGAAAAACTGTTTTTT
TRBV13	many	TRBJ1-2	TRBD1	CASSQGQGSYGYTF	TGTGCCAGCAGCCAGGGACAGGGCAGCTATGGCTACACCTTC
TRBV5-5	many	TRBJ2-7	-	CASSRGWEQYF	TGTGCCAGCAGCCGAGGCTGGGAGCAGTACTTC
TRBV24-1	many	TRBJ2-1	-	CATSDRLVKGESYNEQFF	TGTGCCACCAGTGATCGCCTTGTAAAGGGGGAGTCCTACAATGAGCAGTTCTTC
TRBV30	many	TRBJ2-3	TRBD1	CAWRMPRTGVADTQYF	TGTGCCTGGAGAATGCCGAGGACAGGGGTGGCAGATACGCAGTATTTT
TRBV11-2	-	TRBJ2-5	TRBD2	CASRGSGGRETQYF	TGTGCCAGCAGGGGGAGCGGGGGGAGGGAGACCCAGTACTTC
TRBV4-1	many	TRBJ1-1	TRBD1	CASSLHTPVLTGGTEAFF	TGCGCCAGCAGCCTGCATACGCCGGTCCTCACAGGGGGAACTGAAGCTTTCTTT
TRBV5-1	-	TRBJ2-7	-	CASSPDTGYEQYF	TGCGCCAGCAGCCCCGATACAGGGTACGAGCAGTACTTC
TRBV29-1	many	TRBJ1-5	-	CSFSWGVGNQPQHF	TGCAGCTTTTCATGGGGTGTCGGCAATCAGCCCCAGCATTTT
TRBV12-3/TRBV12-4	many	TRBJ2-1	TRBD2	CASSDSGILYNEQFF	TGTGCCAGCAGTGATAGCGGGATACTCTACAATGAGCAGTTCTTC
TRBV5-6	many	TRBJ2-5	-	CASRSHGQETQYF	TGTGCCAGCAGATCCCACGGCCAAGAGACCCAGTACTTC
TRBV12-3/TRBV12-4	many	TRBJ2-1	TRBD1	CATDRGPFPEQFF	TGTGCCACGGACAGGGGACCATTCCCTGAGCAGTTCTTC
TRBV5-1	many	TRBJ2-3	TRBD1	CASSSQGDTQYF	TGCGCCAGCAGCTCACAGGGGGATACGCAGTATTTT
TRBV5-1	many	TRBJ1-6	-	CASSVGANSPLHF	TGCGCCAGCAGCGTGGGAGCTAATTCACCCCTCCACTTT
TRBV10-3	many	TRBJ1-4	-	CAISEAATGEKLFF	TGTGCCATCAGTGAGGCTGCGACAGGTGAAAAACTGTTTTTT
TRBV9	-	TRBJ2-1	-	CASSAYRGGNEQFF	TGTGCCAGCAGCGCCTACAGGGGGGGGAATGAGCAGTTCTTC
TRBV19	few	TRBJ2-7	TRBD1	CASSIETGVSYEQYF	TGTGCCAGTAGTATTGAGACAGGGGTATCCTACGAGCAGTACTTC
TRBV5-1	many	TRBJ1-5	-	CASSLENPGQPQHF	TGCGCCAGCAGCTTGGAGAATCCGGGGCAGCCCCAGCATTTT
TRBV20-1	many	TRBJ2-5	-	CSASERLDLAETQYF	TGCAGTGCTAGCGAGAGGTTGGACCTCGCGGAGACCCAGTACTTC
TRBV7-2	many	TRBJ2-7	TRBD1	CASSQQGQLYEQYF	TGTGCCAGCAGCCAGCAGGGACAGCTTTACGAGCAGTACTTC
TRBV5-1	-	TRBJ2-5	-	CASSLGVTQYF	TGCGCCAGCAGCTTGGGGGTGACCCAGTACTTC
TRBV18	many	TRBJ2-3	TRBD2	CASSPMWTSQSADTQYF	TGTGCCAGCTCACCAATGTGGACTAGCCAGAGCGCAGATACGCAGTATTTT
TRBV30	-	TRBJ2-6	-	CAWKGQPSGANVLTF	TGTGCCTGGAAGGGACAACCCTCTGGGGCCAACGTCCTGACTTTC